This T cell receptor (beta chain) derives from a study of CD8 T cells in ankylosing spondylitis. This clonotype was observed many times. Its antigen remains unidentified. Study-level points and caveats: Disease-linked clones reportedly showed significant enrichment in matched ankylosing spondylitis synovial fluid. A TCR beta motif of several highly homologous variants appeared characteristic of ankylosing spondylitis blood. Both synovial fluid and blood in reactive arthritis had previously been reported to carry some motif variants.

Scientists made TCR beta libraries using quantitative 5'-RACE with molecular barcodes. One entry per CDR3 protein, called by TCRdb with MiXCR from the 5' RACE reads. The data contain 25,000 to 40,000 distinct CDR3 sequences, about 7.2% of them singletons. The germline gives CDR1 MNHEY, CDR2 SVGAGI. CDR3 length: 14 residues. The V end was cut by 4 bases, the J end by 1 base, with 10 bases between. The sequenced sample was blood, either unsorted or a sorted T cell fraction (not recorded which). The clonotype was recovered from a male donor with ankylosing spondylitis or in good health (not recorded which). The V and J genes are TRBV6-5 and TRBJ1-1, with D possibly being TRBD1 (5 bases). The chain's CDR3 is CASSFSDRNTEAFF. CDR3 nucleotide sequence: TGTGCCAGCAGTTTTTCAGACAGGAACACTGAAGCTTTCTTT.